This T cell receptor (beta chain) was identified in a study of response to subunit inactivated influenza vaccine. The sample holds a few counts of this clonotype. One entry per CDR3 protein results from TCRdb running MiXCR on the RT-PCR reads. The profile shows roughly 520,000 distinct CDR3 sequences, about 25% of them singletons. V was pared by 3 bases and J by 6 bases, with 21 bases between. This CDR3 has 16 amino acids. Looked up from germline, CDR1 is LGHNA and CDR2 is YSLEER. The receptor was derived from a man aged 50 to 59 who received an inactivated influenza vaccine. Sequenced material: CD4+ T cells sorted from PBMCs, taken roughly 5 days after vaccination. V usage is TRBV4-3 and J usage is TRBJ2-7, with D perhaps TRBD1 (5 bases). CDR3 sequence (DNA): TGCGCCAGCAGCCAGCCGAGTTACCCAGGGTTACTCGAGCAGTACTTC. Translated, it gives CASSQPSYPGLLEQYF.